The rows below give T cell receptor beta chains drawn from one sample of a study of somatic mutations in cytotoxic T cells in rheumatoid arthritis. Data came from immunoSEQ multiplex PCR; TCRdb stores just in-frame clones and leaves some out. The profile covers approximately 20,000 clones, with around 81% appearing a single time and around 9.9% taken by the ten largest. Sequenced input: CD8+ T cells sorted from blood. All receptors derive from a man aged 18 to 30 with rheumatoid arthritis. Each CDR3 is given with its conserved first and last residue. A D gene is named only where the DNA matches it firmly. Some rows mark clone size as missing; the rest say once, few, many or name a class of expanded clone.

>TRBJ1-1|-|TRBV2|-
CASSDRWGGGGTEAFF
TGTGCCAGCAGTGATCGTTGGGGAGGGGGAGGTACTGAAGCTTTCTTT
>TRBJ1-5|-|TRBV27|-
CASSLTGSSNQPQHF
TGTGCCAGCAGTTTAACCGGGTCCTCCAATCAGCCCCAGCATTTT
>TRBJ2-2|TRBD2|TRBV6-1|-
CASSEGLDTGELFF
TGTGCCAGCAGTGAGGGACTAGACACCGGGGAGCTGTTTTTT
>TRBJ2-1|-|TRBV11-2|once
CASSFFPGFASNEQFF
TGTGCCAGCAGCTTCTTTCCGGGATTCGCTTCCAATGAGCAGTTCTTC
>TRBJ1-2|-|TRBV4-3|-
CASSQFGEATNYGYTF
TGCGCCAGCAGCCAATTCGGAGAGGCGACTAACTATGGCTACACCTTC
>TRBJ2-1|-|TRBV27|-
CASSLTASYNEQFF
TGTGCCAGCAGCCTTACAGCATCCTACAATGAGCAGTTCTTC
>TRBJ2-7|TRBD2|TRBV28|-
CASSPPINERGSSYEQYF
TGTGCCAGCAGTCCTCCCATCAACGAGCGGGGGAGCTCCTACGAGCAGTACTTC
>TRBJ1-6|-|TRBV6-1|few
CASSNYNSPLHF
TGTGCCAGCTCAAACTATAATTCACCCCTCCACTTT
>TRBJ2-1|-|TRBV6-6|-
CASLFGGVQKEQFF
TGTGCCAGCCTCTTCGGGGGAGTTCAGAAAGAGCAGTTCTTC
>TRBJ2-1|TRBD2|TRBV18|-
CASSVSSGSYNEQFF
TGTGCCAGCTCAGTTTCTAGCGGATCCTACAATGAGCAGTTCTTC
>TRBJ1-2|TRBD1|TRBV6-1|once
CASSEVTGTGGGYTF
TGTGCCAGCAGTGAAGTAACCGGGACAGGGGGCGGCTACACCTTC
>TRBJ1-5|-|TRBV2|once
CASTDYGGENQPQHF
TGTGCCAGCACCGACTATGGGGGGGAGAATCAGCCCCAGCATTTT
>TRBJ2-7|-|TRBV30|-
CAWSWSGTPYEQYF
TGTGCCTGGAGTTGGTCAGGGACACCCTACGAGCAGTACTTC
>TRBJ1-1|-|TRBV4-1|-
CASSPLGDTEAFF
TGCGCCAGCAGTCCCCTAGGCGACACTGAAGCTTTCTTT
>TRBJ1-1|-|TRBV28|few
CASSYPRRENTEAFF
TGTGCCAGCAGCTATCCTAGACGGGAGAACACTGAAGCTTTCTTT
>TRBJ2-1|TRBD2|TRBV7-7|-
CASSLSLAGAYNEQFF
TGTGCTAGCAGCTTATCCTTAGCGGGGGCCTACAATGAGCAGTTCTTC
>TRBJ2-1|-|TRBV6-5|-
CASSLLGGSYNEQFF
TGTGCCAGCAGCCTATTGGGTGGTTCCTACAATGAGCAGTTCTTC
>TRBJ2-1|-|TRBV30|-
CAWSVVQGVYNEQFF
TGTGCCTGGAGTGTGGTACAGGGAGTCTACAATGAGCAGTTCTTC
>TRBJ2-7|-|TRBV9|-
CASSVGDIAYEQYF
TGTGCCAGCAGCGTGGGGGATATCGCGTACGAGCAGTACTTC
>TRBJ1-1|-|TRBV5-6|-
CASSLVGTEAFF
TGTGCCAGCAGCTTGGTGGGTACTGAAGCTTTCTTT
>TRBJ2-3|-|TRBV2|-
CASSDSHSRTDTQYF
TGTGCCAGCAGTGATTCACATTCCAGGACAGATACGCAGTATTTT
>TRBJ2-5|TRBD2|TRBV4-1|-
CASSQGFGGGGVAAQYF
TGCGCCAGCAGCCAAGGATTCGGGGGCGGGGGGGTGGCGGCGCAGTACTTC
>TRBJ1-4|TRBD1|TRBV6-6|-
CASSQLDRGHREKLFF
TGTGCCAGCAGTCAACTGGACAGGGGGCATCGTGAAAAACTGTTTTTT
>TRBJ1-2|TRBD1|TRBV4-2|-
CASSQETWGQGEGYTF
TGTGCCAGCAGCCAAGAAACTTGGGGACAGGGCGAGGGCTACACCTTC
>TRBJ2-7|TRBD2|TRBV7-6|-
CASSPGLAGEQYF
TGTGCCAGCAGCCCCGGACTAGCGGGTGAGCAGTACTTC
>TRBJ2-7|-|TRBV29-1|-
CSVEDLTYEQYF
TGCAGCGTTGAAGATTTGACCTACGAGCAGTACTTC
>TRBJ1-1|-|TRBV19|-
CASSMFYGREANTEAFF
TGTGCCAGTAGTATGTTTTATGGGAGGGAGGCGAACACTGAAGCTTTCTTT
>TRBJ1-2|-|TRBV6-1|once
CASSEAPGGDYGYTF
TGTGCCAGCAGTGAAGCGCCTGGGGGGGACTATGGCTACACCTTC
>TRBJ1-1|-|TRBV19|-
CASSITQNTEAFF
TGTGCCAGTAGTATTACACAAAACACTGAAGCTTTCTTT
>TRBJ2-7|-|TRBV10-3|-
CALSTGSSYEQYF
TGTGCCCTATCAACAGGGAGCTCCTACGAGCAGTACTTC
>TRBJ2-7|TRBD1|TRBV11-2|-
CASSWGTGTGEQYF
TGTGCCAGCAGCTGGGGGACAGGGACGGGCGAGCAGTACTTC
>TRBJ2-2|-|TRBV27|few
CASSFVGSNTGELFF
TGTGCCAGCAGTTTTGTAGGCTCGAACACCGGGGAGCTGTTTTTT
>TRBJ2-1|-|TRBV11-2|-
CASSPESIGNNEQFF
TGTGCCAGCAGCCCGGAATCGATAGGCAACAATGAGCAGTTCTTC
>TRBJ2-3|-|TRBV7-3|-
CASSPFDRNTDTQYF
TGTGCCAGCAGCCCCTTCGACAGAAACACAGATACGCAGTATTTT
>TRBJ2-7|-|TRBV28|-
CASRPHTSIREQYF
TGTGCCAGCAGACCGCACACTAGTATCCGCGAGCAGTACTTC
>TRBJ2-7|TRBD1|TRBV6-6|once
CASSYLGQGGYEQYF
TGTGCCAGCAGTTACCTAGGACAGGGGGGCTACGAGCAGTACTTC
>TRBJ2-5|-|TRBV6-5|once
CASSNTGQLAETQYF
TGTGCCAGCAGTAATACAGGACAGTTGGCAGAGACCCAGTACTTC
>TRBJ2-3|TRBD2|TRBV4-1|-
CASSQGAGGWDTQYF
TGCGCCAGCAGCCAAGGAGCGGGGGGTTGGGATACGCAGTATTTT
>TRBJ1-2|-|TRBV19|-
CASSIDTRKYTGYTF
TGTGCCAGTAGTATTGACACAAGGAAATATACTGGCTACACCTTC
>TRBJ1-6|-|TRBV5-6|few
CASSLVGNSPLHF
TGTGCCAGCAGCTTGGTAGGGAATTCACCCCTCCACTTT
>TRBJ1-2|-|TRBV28|-
CASSLSENYGYTF
TGTGCCAGCAGTTTATCAGAGAACTATGGCTACACCTTC